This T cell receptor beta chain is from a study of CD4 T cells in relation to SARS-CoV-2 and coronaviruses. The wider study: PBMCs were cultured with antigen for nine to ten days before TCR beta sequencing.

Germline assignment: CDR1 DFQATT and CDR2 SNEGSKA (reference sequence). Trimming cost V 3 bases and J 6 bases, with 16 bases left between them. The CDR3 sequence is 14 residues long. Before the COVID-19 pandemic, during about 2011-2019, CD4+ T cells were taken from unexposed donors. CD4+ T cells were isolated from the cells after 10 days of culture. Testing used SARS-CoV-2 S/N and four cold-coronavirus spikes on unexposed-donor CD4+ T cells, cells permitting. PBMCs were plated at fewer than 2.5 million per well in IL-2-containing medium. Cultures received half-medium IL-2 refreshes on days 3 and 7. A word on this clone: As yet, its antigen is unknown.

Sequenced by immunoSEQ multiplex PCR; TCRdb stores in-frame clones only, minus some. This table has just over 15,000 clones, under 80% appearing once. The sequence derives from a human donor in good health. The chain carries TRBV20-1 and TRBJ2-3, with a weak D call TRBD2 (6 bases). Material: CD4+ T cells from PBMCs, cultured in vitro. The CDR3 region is CSASTPFGGDTQYF. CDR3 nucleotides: TGCAGTGCTAGTACCCCCTTTGGGGGGGATACGCAGTATTTT.